One sample yielded the 21 T cell receptor beta chains listed below, sequenced in a study of T cell responses to AZD1222 COVID-19 vaccine. Sequenced by immunoSEQ multiplex PCR; TCRdb stores in-frame clones only, minus some. The table has around 120,000 clones, over 75% seen once. The specimen comprised peripheral blood, sampled on day 0 of AZD1222 vaccination. The receptors originated from an adult in good health.

The chain is built from TRBV5-5 and TRBJ1-5, with D hard to call. This CDR3 region has 15 residues. V lost 3 bases, J lost 1 base, and 11 bases lay in between. Germline V gene sequence: CDR1 SGHKS, CDR2 YYEKEE (reference sequence). The CDR3 DNA is TGTGCCAGCAGCTGGGGTGGTAGCAGCAATCAGCCCCAGCATTTT. It translates to CASSWGGSSNQPQHF.

The gene calls are TRBV5-4 and TRBJ2-7; possible D gene TRBD2, 5 bases. CDR1 and CDR2 from the germline V gene are SGHNT and YYREEE (reference sequence). V gave up 3 bases and J gave up 1 base, with 11 bases separating them. The CDR3 length is 14 residues. CDR3: CASSSNRESYEQYF. In DNA form, the CDR3 reads TGTGCCAGCAGCTCCAACCGGGAATCCTACGAGCAGTACTTC.

As for this clone: Within the sample, other DNA sequences also encode this same CDR3. The chain combines TRBV2 with TRBJ1-5; 9 nucleotides match TRBD1. V trimming: 5 bases; J trimming: 2 bases; junction bases outside the gene matches: 4. Germline V gene data show CDR1 as SNHLY and CDR2 as FYNNEI. The CDR3 contains 15 residues. The CDR3 DNA is TGTGCCAGCAGTTTTAGGACAGGGGGCAATCAGCCCCAGCATTTT. Its translation: CASSFRTGGNQPQHF.

Here the CDR3 DNA reads TGTGCCAGCAGTTACTACAGGGGGGTCTACGAGCAGTACTTC. Protein: CASSYYRGVYEQYF. This rearrangement joins TRBV6-5 to TRBJ2-7, with TRBD1 matching over 8 bases. V trimming: 1 base; J trimming: 3 bases; junction bases outside the gene matches: 2. CDR3 length equals 14 residues. Germline values: CDR1 MNHEY, CDR2 SVGAGI.

V and J are TRBV4-1 and TRBJ2-1; D uncertain. This CDR3 has 12 residues. Deletions cut 6 bases from V and 4 bases from J, with 7 bases between. In germline, CDR1 is MGHRA, CDR2 YSYEKL. This CDR3 reads CASRPDYNEQFF. Here the CDR3 DNA reads TGCGCCAGCAGACCCGATTACAATGAGCAGTTCTTC.

In DNA form, the CDR3 reads TGTGCCAGCAGCCTGGGGCCTCTTACTCCTTACGAGCAGTACTTC. It is translated as CASSLGPLTPYEQYF. The chain recombines TRBV6-5 with TRBJ2-7; maybe TRBD1 (5 bases). The CDR3 covers 15 residues. V was pared by 6 bases and J by 4 bases, with 19 bases between. CDR1 is MNHEY, CDR2 SVGAGI, per germline.

The chain recombines TRBV5-4 with TRBJ1-4; the D gene is possibly TRBD1 (5 bases). Trimming pared 3 bases from V and 4 bases from J, leaving 13 bases between. CDR1 and CDR2 from the germline V gene are SGHNT and YYREEE (reference sequence). The CDR3 has 15 residues. The chain's CDR3 is CASSWDGGGNEKLFF. The CDR3 nucleotides are TGTGCCAGCAGCTGGGACGGGGGAGGTAATGAAAAACTGTTTTTT.

The chain carries TRBV5-1 and TRBJ2-5, with D perhaps matching TRBD1 or TRBD2 (5 bases each). CDR3 length: 13 amino acids. Trimming removed 4 bases at V and 2 bases at J, with 9 bases between. Germline CDR1 and CDR2: SGHRS and YFSETQ. The CDR3 nucleotides are TGCGCCAGCAGCAGGGACCCTCAAGAGACCCAGTACTTC. Its translation is CASSRDPQETQYF.

The genes are TRBV15 and TRBJ2-2; a weak D match, TRBD2 (5 bases). The CDR3 sequence is 13 residues long. With 5 bases removed from V and 5 bases from J, the gap between germline ends came to 9 bases. Germline V gene data show CDR1 as LNHNV and CDR2 as YYDKDF (reference sequence). The CDR3 reads CATSLAETGELFF. The DNA of the CDR3 is TGTGCCACCAGCCTAGCTGAAACCGGGGAGCTGTTTTTT.

This chain uses TRBV6-4 with TRBJ2-2; D remains unclear. The germline gives CDR1 MRHNA, CDR2 SNTAGT. CDR3 size: 14 residues. V lost 6 bases and J 4 bases, leaving 12 bases between the germline ends. CDR3 region: CASRALTSTGELFF. The DNA of the CDR3 is TGTGCCAGCAGAGCACTGACTTCCACCGGGGAGCTGTTTTTT.

This clone was picked up one time. V is TRBV10-3 and J is TRBJ1-2, with 7 nucleotides matching TRBD1. Unmatched junction bases numbered 6, after V lost 3 bases and J lost 8 bases. CDR1 and CDR2 (germline): ENHRY, SYGVKD. The CDR3 is made up of 13 amino acids. CDR3 residues: CAISDSTGNGYTF. The CDR3 bases are TGTGCCATCAGTGACTCGACAGGGAACGGCTACACCTTC.

The rearrangement links TRBV18 to TRBJ2-5; maybe TRBD2 (6 bases). The CDR3 has 14 residues. CDR1 and CDR2 (germline): KGHSH, LQKENI. V lost 3 bases to trimming and J lost 2 bases, with 10 bases between them. This CDR3 reads CASSPSGVQETQYF. The CDR3 nucleotides read TGTGCCAGCTCACCTTCGGGAGTGCAAGAGACCCAGTACTTC.

This chain joins TRBV29-1 and TRBJ2-7; perhaps TRBD1 as D (6 bases). Germline V CDR1 and CDR2: SQVTM, ANQGSEA. This CDR3 contains 14 residues. Deletions cut 2 bases from V and 2 bases from J, with 13 bases between. For the CDR3, the DNA is TGCAGCGTTGAATTCCCAGGGGCCGCCTACGAGCAGTACTTC. It specifies CSVEFPGAAYEQYF.

This chain's CDR3 is CASSVTGDYTF. In DNA, the CDR3 is TGTGCCAGCAGCGTGACAGGGGACTACACCTTC. J is TRBJ1-2 and V is TRBV7-9; 8 positions match TRBD1. The junction had 3 bases not matched to a gene; V was cut back by 5 bases and J by 10 bases. Germline values: CDR1 SEHNR, CDR2 FQNEAQ (reference sequence). The CDR3 is 11 residues long.

This clone was detected ten times or more. This chain uses TRBV30 with TRBJ1-3; D is unclear. This CDR3 has 12 amino acids. Trimming left V 7 bases short and J 3 bases short, with 10 bases between. The germline CDR1 and CDR2 sequences are GTSNPN and SVGIG (reference sequence). CDR3 amino acids: CASRGFGNTIYF. The CDR3 coding sequence is TGTGCCTCCCGGGGATTTGGAAACACCATATATTTT.

The V call is TRBV3-1 (or the pseudogene TRBV3-2), the J call TRBJ2-5; D is unresolved. From germline, CDR1 is LGHDT and CDR2 YNNKEL (reference sequence). This CDR3 region has 14 residues. The V gene lost 3 bases and the J gene lost 4 bases, with 12 bases spanning the gap. CDR3 nucleotides: TGTGCCAGCAGCCAGGTACCCCGCTTAGAGACCCAGTACTTC. Protein product: CASSQVPRLETQYF.

V is TRBV4-1 and J is TRBJ2-3; D may correspond to TRBD1 or TRBD2 (6 bases each). Trimming cost V 4 bases and J 1 base, with 12 bases left between them. The germline V gene encodes CDR1 MGHRA and CDR2 YSYEKL. The CDR3 contains 15 residues. CDR3 region: CASSPIGGRTDTQYF. The CDR3 nucleotides read TGCGCCAGCAGCCCGATCGGGGGCCGCACAGATACGCAGTATTTT.

This chain links TRBV27 with TRBJ2-3; D gene uncertain. V shed 5 bases and J shed 0 bases, with 9 bases lying between them. Germline V gives CDR1 MNHEY, CDR2 SMNVEV (reference sequence). CDR3 length: 14 amino acids. For the CDR3, the DNA is TGTGCCAGCAGTGTCCTAACTAGCACAGATACGCAGTATTTT. This sequence encodes CASSVLTSTDTQYF.

CDR3 DNA: TGCGCCAGCAGCTTGGCCCCCCCCCTGGACGGGTCGCAGTATTTT. Residues: CASSLAPPLDGSQYF. The chain couples TRBV5-1 to TRBJ2-3, with D uncertain. Per germline, CDR1 SGHRS and CDR2 YFSETQ. This CDR3 contains 15 residues. The V gene lost 0 bases and the J gene lost 10 bases, with 18 bases spanning the gap. The full variable domain, completed using reference TRBV5-1 and TRBJ2-3, is KAGVTQTPRYLIKTRGQQVTLSCSPISGHRSVSWYQQTPGQGLQFLFEYFSETQRNKGNFPGRFSGRQFSNSRSEMNVSTLELGDSALYLCASSLAPPLDGSQYFGPGTRLTVL.

The rearrangement uses TRBV6-5 and TRBJ2-2; D gene unclear. CDR1 and CDR2 from the germline V gene are MNHEY and SVGAGI. CDR3 length: 15 amino acids. Deletions cut 2 bases from V and 5 bases from J, with 12 bases between. The CDR3 coding sequence is TGTGCCAGCAGTTACCTACTTAAAGGGACCGGGGAGCTGTTTTTT. Translation gives CASSYLLKGTGELFF.

The chain has TRBV18 and TRBJ2-1; possibly TRBD2 for D (5 bases). Germline V gives CDR1 KGHSH, CDR2 LQKENI. V lost 6 bases to trimming and J lost 3 bases, with 15 bases between them. The CDR3 totals 15 residues. The CDR3: CASSPAGAVYNEQFF. DNA for the CDR3: TGTGCCAGCTCGCCAGCCGGAGCGGTCTACAATGAGCAGTTCTTC. The variable domain in full, completed from reference TRBV18 and TRBJ2-1, reads NAGVMQNPRHLVRRRGQEARLRCSPMKGHSHVYWYRQLPEEGLKFMVYLQKENIIDESGMPKERFSAEFPKEGPSILRIQQVVRGDSAAYFCASSPAGAVYNEQFFGPGTRLTVL.